These 19 T cell receptor beta chains were sequenced from one sample in a study of T cells expressing NK-cell markers. TCRdb derives one entry per CDR3 protein from the 5' RACE reads, leaving out DNA. Its table lists over 150,000 distinct CDR3 sequences. Sequencing input: blood T cells: a sorted CD56 or NKG2C T cell subset, CD4+ or CD8+ T cells, or bulk PBMC T cells (not recorded which). The receptors shown here come from a man aged 18 to 69 in good health.

The chain employs TRBV28 and TRBJ2-2; as DNA is missing, the TRBD2 call by TCRdb cannot be tested. Per germline, CDR1 MDHEN and CDR2 SYDVKM. The CDR3 is 18 amino acids. The CDR3 protein is CASSLPGTSGGNTGELFF.

The genes are TRBV27 and TRBJ1-4. Germline values: CDR1 MNHEY, CDR2 SMNVEV (reference sequence). CDR3 length equals 13 residues. CDR3 residues: CASSFLNEKLFFF.

V usage is TRBV6-1 and J usage is TRBJ2-1; TCRdb lists TRBD2, though no DNA is available to test this call. The CDR3 has 15 amino acids. Germline V lookup: CDR1 MNHNS, CDR2 SASEGT. CDR3 protein: CASRKGLAGGNEQFF.

The gene calls are TRBV6-2 or TRBV6-3 and TRBJ2-7. The CDR3 totals 14 residues. The germline gives CDR1 MNHEY, CDR2 SVGEGT. CDR3 sequence: CASSYSGSSYEQYF.

The rearrangement uses TRBV7-9 and TRBJ1-6. The CDR3 runs 12 residues. Germline CDR1 is SEHNR and CDR2 is FQNEAQ (reference sequence). CDR3 loop: CASSLGTASLHF.

The chain recombines TRBV15 with TRBJ2-1; TCRdb selects TRBD1, and the lack of DNA leaves this call unchecked. The CDR3 has 15 amino acids. Germline CDR1 LNHNV, CDR2 YYDKDF (reference sequence). This CDR3 is CATRYGDSSYNEQFF.

The gene calls are TRBV6-1 and TRBJ2-1; TCRdb indicates TRBD1, and absent DNA this call remains unverified. The CDR3 spans 15 residues. CDR1 MNHNS and CDR2 SASEGT come from the germline V gene. The CDR3 spells CASKSNGGSYNEQFF.

The chain is built from TRBV15 and TRBJ2-1; the TRBD1 assignment by TCRdb is unverifiable without DNA. The germline V gene has CDR1 LNHNV and CDR2 YYDKDF (reference sequence). There are 16 residues in the CDR3. The CDR3 loop reads CATSRDKDRLRNEQFF.

The rearrangement links TRBV28 to TRBJ2-2. The CDR3 runs 13 residues. Germline CDR1 is MDHEN and CDR2 is SYDVKM. The CDR3 spells CASSIASTGELFF. The full variable domain, its missing parts supplied by reference TRBV28 and TRBJ2-2, is DVKVTQSSRYLVKRTGEKVFLECVQDMDHENMFWYRQDPGLGLRLIYFSYDVKMKEKGDIPEGYSVSREKKERFSLILESASTNQTSMYLCASSIASTGELFFGEGSRLTVL.

The V call is TRBV11-2, the J call TRBJ2-7; as DNA is missing, the TRBD1 call by TCRdb cannot be tested. The CDR3 spans 17 residues. Germline loops: CDR1 SGHAT, CDR2 FQNNGV. CDR3 sequence: CASSFGQGGKSSYEQYF.

The chain recombines TRBV27 with TRBJ2-4; lacking DNA, the TRBD1 call made by TCRdb goes unchecked. Germline CDR1 MNHEY, CDR2 SMNVEV (reference sequence). The CDR3 sequence is 18 residues long. The CDR3 is CATSPTGSIFLAKNIQYF.

The rearrangement uses TRBV6-1 and TRBJ1-5. Germline CDR1 is MNHNS and CDR2 is SASEGT. This CDR3 contains 13 residues. Here the CDR3 reads CASSVQVTQPQHF.

V is TRBV2 and J is TRBJ2-7; TCRdb reports TRBD1, a call that lacks DNA to check it against. The CDR3 covers 16 residues. Per the germline V gene, CDR1 is SNHLY and CDR2 is FYNNEI. CDR3 sequence: CASTERGARITYEQYF.

The chain is built from TRBV6-5 and TRBJ1-4; checking the TCRdb D call of TRBD1 is not possible without DNA. CDR3 size: 16 residues. Germline CDR1 reads MNHEY; CDR2 reads SVGAGI. CDR3 residues: CASSHDRDEANEKLFF.

The chain uses TRBV21-1 and TRBJ1-1. TRBV21-1 is annotated as a pseudogene. The CDR3 loop spans 17 amino acids. The CDR3 reads CASSNGDSSGMNTEAFF.

The chain combines TRBV20-1 with TRBJ2-1; TCRdb calls TRBD1, which cannot be checked without DNA. The CDR3 contains 14 residues. CDR1 and CDR2 (germline): DFQATT, SNEGSKA (reference sequence). The CDR3 reads CSASRGRISNEQFF.

The V call is TRBV25-1, the J call TRBJ1-4; TCRdb reports TRBD1, a call that lacks DNA to check it against. The CDR3 consists of 14 residues. CDR1 is MGHDK and CDR2 is SYGVNS in the germline V gene. CDR3 in amino acids: CASSPDRWDEKLFF.

The chain recombines TRBV12-3 or TRBV12-4 with TRBJ1-5. The CDR3 sequence is 14 residues long. CDR3: CASSLEELDQPQHF.

The chain is built from TRBV15 and TRBJ1-1; TCRdb reports TRBD1, a call that lacks DNA to check it against. This CDR3 region has 13 residues. The germline gives CDR1 LNHNV, CDR2 YYDKDF (reference sequence). The CDR3 sequence: CATSRGENTEAFF.